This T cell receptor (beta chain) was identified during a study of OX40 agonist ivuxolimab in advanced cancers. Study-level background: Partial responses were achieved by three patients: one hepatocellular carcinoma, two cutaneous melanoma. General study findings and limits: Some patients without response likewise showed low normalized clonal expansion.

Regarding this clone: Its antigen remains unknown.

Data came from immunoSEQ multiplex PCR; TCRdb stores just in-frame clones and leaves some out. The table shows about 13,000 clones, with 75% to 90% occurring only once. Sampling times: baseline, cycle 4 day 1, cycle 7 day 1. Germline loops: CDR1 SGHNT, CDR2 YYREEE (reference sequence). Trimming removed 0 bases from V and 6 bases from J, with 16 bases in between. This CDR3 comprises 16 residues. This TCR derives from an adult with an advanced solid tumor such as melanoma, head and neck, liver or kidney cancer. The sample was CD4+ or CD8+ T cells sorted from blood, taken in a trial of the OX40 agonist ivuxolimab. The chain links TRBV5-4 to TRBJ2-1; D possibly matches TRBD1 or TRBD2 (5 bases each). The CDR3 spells CASSLGPDLGANEQFF. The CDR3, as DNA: TGTGCCAGCAGCTTGGGTCCGGACTTAGGGGCCAATGAGCAGTTCTTC.